These 30 T cell receptor beta chains came from one sample sequenced in a study of T cells in Graves' hyperthyroidism and ophthalmopathy. Authors of the study amplified TCR beta CDR3 regions from RNA transcripts. A first-round RT-PCR of the TCR CDR3 used the HTBI primer set. TCRdb used MiXCR to reprocess the multiplex PCR reads, holding one entry per CDR3 protein. The data hold a few hundred thousand distinct CDR3 sequences, with around 21% observed a single time. The sequencing sample was made of blood. These receptors were collected from a man aged 18 to 35 with Graves' hyperthyroidism.

This clonotype was detected a few times. The chain employs TRBV9 and TRBJ1-1; unclear D gene. The V end lost 1 base, the J end lost 5 bases, and 9 bases lay between the germline ends. The CDR3 spans 13 residues. Germline V lookup: CDR1 SGDLS, CDR2 YYNGEE. The CDR3 nucleotides are TGTGCCAGCAGCGTAACAGAGGGAACTGAAGCTTTCTTT. Translation gives CASSVTEGTEAFF.

The table lists this clonotype with a few counts. The chain joins TRBV3-1 to TRBJ2-4; D is ambiguous. CDR3 size: 12 residues. V was clipped by 1 base and J by 9 bases, with 7 bases between them. CDR1 and CDR2 (germline): LGHDT, YNNKEL (reference sequence). The CDR3 loop reads CASSQGKGIQYF. CDR3 nucleotides: TGTGCCAGCAGCCAAGGGAAGGGCATTCAGTACTTC.

This clonotype was counted at least ten times. The V gene is TRBV7-9, the J gene TRBJ1-2; a weak D match, TRBD1 (5 bases). CDR1 and CDR2 (germline): SEHNR, FQNEAQ (reference sequence). The CDR3 is made up of 15 amino acids. V gave up 2 bases and J gave up 4 bases, with 14 bases separating them. DNA for the CDR3: TGTGCCAGCAGCTTACCCCAAGGGGAAGTCTATGGCTACACCTTC. As protein: CASSLPQGEVYGYTF.

Ten or more counts support this clonotype. CDR3 DNA: TGTGCCAGCAGCCAGACAGGGGCGGACGGCGAGCAGTACTTC. Translation gives CASSQTGADGEQYF. The chain has TRBV2 and TRBJ2-7; 8 nucleotides line up with TRBD1. CDR3 length: 14 residues. V was clipped by 6 bases and J by 6 bases; unmatched bases: 10. CDR1 is SNHLY and CDR2 is FYNNEI in the germline V gene.

This clonotype was observed a few times. The CDR3 protein is CSALDSLPTSNQPQHF. DNA of the CDR3: TGCAGTGCTCTGGACAGTCTTCCAACCTCCAATCAGCCCCAGCATTTT. The V and J genes are TRBV20-1 and TRBJ1-5, with D perhaps matching TRBD1 (6 bases). The CDR3 sequence is 16 residues long. Germline values: CDR1 DFQATT, CDR2 SNEGSKA (reference sequence). The V gene lost 5 bases and the J gene lost 3 bases, with 20 bases spanning the gap.

This clonotype was recorded at least ten times. The chain recombines TRBV2 with TRBJ1-2; 10 bases match TRBD1. V shed 4 bases, J shed 8 bases, and the junction held 4 bases outside the gene matches. This CDR3 has 13 residues. Germline V gene data show CDR1 as SNHLY and CDR2 as FYNNEI. CDR3: CASSVGTGDGYTF. The CDR3 DNA reads TGTGCCAGCAGTGTCGGGACAGGGGACGGCTACACCTTC.

The chain combines TRBV2 with TRBJ2-6, with D hard to call. This CDR3 is built from 16 residues. The germline gives CDR1 SNHLY, CDR2 FYNNEI. Trimming shortened V by 0 bases and J by 0 bases, and 6 bases separated the two germline ends. CDR3 protein: CASSEAGLSGANVLTF. Written as DNA, the CDR3 is TGTGCCAGCAGTGAAGCAGGGCTCTCTGGGGCCAACGTCCTGACTTTC.

The J gene is TRBJ1-1, the V gene TRBV18; a possible D gene is TRBD1 (5 bases). Trimming removed 3 bases at V and 1 base at J, with 12 bases between. Looked up from germline, CDR1 is KGHSH and CDR2 is LQKENI. This CDR3 contains 15 residues. CDR3 in DNA: TGTGCCAGCTCACCCTCCCCGGGGACGAACACTGAAGCTTTCTTT. This encodes CASSPSPGTNTEAFF.

V usage is TRBV28 and J usage is TRBJ2-5, with TRBD2 as a possible D gene (5 bases). Germline V gives CDR1 MDHEN, CDR2 SYDVKM. The CDR3 runs 17 residues. V was clipped by 6 bases and J by 6 bases, with 26 bases between them. CDR3 sequence: CASRSSGVTGVGKTQYF. The CDR3 region has the DNA TGTGCCAGCAGGTCGTCGGGTGTGACTGGGGTCGGGAAGACCCAGTACTTC.

The chain uses TRBV6-4 and TRBJ2-7; D uncertain. The length of the CDR3 is 13 residues. Trimming removed 6 bases at V and 7 bases at J, with 16 bases between. CDR1 is MRHNA, CDR2 SNTAGT, per germline. The CDR3 nucleotides read TGTGCCAGCAGCTCCGGCGACGGCAGGGAGCAGTACTTC. The encoded protein is CASSSGDGREQYF.

This clonotype was observed a few times. The genes are TRBV5-1 and TRBJ2-2; 12 bases line up with TRBD1. After removal of 4 bases from V and 2 bases from J, the junction contained 3 bases not matched to a gene. CDR1 is SGHRS, CDR2 YFSETQ, per germline. The CDR3 runs 16 residues. CDR3 coding DNA: TGCGCCAGCAGCGGGGGGACAGGGGGCAACACCGGGGAGCTGTTTTTT. This translates into CASSGGTGGNTGELFF. Full variable domain (rest looked up from reference TRBV5-1 and TRBJ2-2): KAGVTQTPRYLIKTRGQQVTLSCSPISGHRSVSWYQQTPGQGLQFLFEYFSETQRNKGNFPGRFSGRQFSNSRSEMNVSTLELGDSALYLCASSGGTGGNTGELFFGEGSRLTVL.

This chain uses TRBV5-1 with TRBJ1-1; TRBD1 agrees at 8 bases. V lost 9 bases to trimming and J lost 1 base; unmatched junction nucleotides: 8. The CDR3 runs 14 residues. CDR1 and CDR2 (germline): SGHRS, YFSETQ. This chain's CDR3 is CATSTGTGNTEAFF. The CDR3 DNA reads as TGCGCCACCTCCACCGGGACAGGGAACACTGAAGCTTTCTTT.

This clonotype showed up just a few times. The J gene is TRBJ2-2, the V gene TRBV19; TRBD2 might be the D (6 bases). The germline V gene encodes CDR1 LNHDA and CDR2 SQIVND (reference sequence). This CDR3 has 18 residues. The V gene lost 8 bases and the J gene lost 0 bases, with 22 bases spanning the gap. For the CDR3, the DNA is TGTGCCAGTCTAGGGAGGACCCTTTCGTCAGCGAACACCGGGGAGCTGTTTTTT. This codes for CASLGRTLSSANTGELFF.

This chain uses TRBV20-1 with TRBJ1-2, with a possible D match to TRBD1 (5 bases). CDR1 and CDR2 from the germline V gene are DFQATT and SNEGSKA (reference sequence). CDR3 size: 11 residues. V lost 6 bases to trimming and J lost 7 bases, with 12 bases between them. The CDR3 sequence is CSAYRGFGYTF. CDR3 DNA sequence: TGCAGTGCCTATCGGGGGTTTGGCTACACCTTC.

This chain joins TRBV5-1 and TRBJ2-2; D gene ambiguous. With 0 bases removed from V and 4 bases from J, the gap between germline ends came to 4 bases. The CDR3 extends over 13 amino acids. Germline V gives CDR1 SGHRS, CDR2 YFSETQ. In nucleotides, the CDR3 is TGCGCCAGCAGCTTGGCGGCCACCGGGGAGCTGTTTTTT. Translated: CASSLAATGELFF.

V gene TRBV12-3 or TRBV12-4 combines with J gene TRBJ1-1; 7 positions agree with TRBD1. The length of the CDR3 is 13 residues. V was clipped by 9 bases and J by 4 bases; unmatched bases: 8. CDR3 residues: CASHEGAPTEAFF. The CDR3 bases are TGTGCCAGTCACGAGGGGGCGCCCACTGAAGCTTTCTTT.

This chain joins TRBV2 and TRBJ2-7; D is ambiguous. Germline V gene sequence: CDR1 SNHLY, CDR2 FYNNEI. The CDR3 contains 14 residues. Trimming stripped 7 bases from V and 2 bases from J, with 15 bases between. CDR3 sequence (DNA): TGTGCCAGCATACAACTGGCGACAACCTACGAGCAGTACTTC. This translates into CASIQLATTYEQYF.

In its sample, this clonotype was seen a few times. V gene TRBV10-2 combines with J gene TRBJ2-2; TRBD1 matches at 10 bases. The CDR3 sequence is 18 residues long. V shed 6 bases, J shed 3 bases, and the junction held 13 bases outside the gene matches. CDR1 is WSHSY and CDR2 is SAAADI in the germline V gene. CDR3 loop: CASRETFGQGGYTGELFF. As DNA, the CDR3 is TGCGCCAGCAGAGAAACGTTCGGACAGGGGGGGTACACCGGGGAGCTGTTTTTT.

This clonotype was found many times. The genes are TRBV7-2 and TRBJ2-7; D perhaps matches TRBD2 (5 bases). Deletions cut 1 base from V and 7 bases from J, with 8 bases between. This CDR3 region has 12 residues. Germline-derived CDR1 and CDR2 are SGHTA and FQGNSA. The CDR3 sequence is CASSLDPGEQYF. In DNA form, the CDR3 reads TGTGCCAGCAGCTTAGATCCGGGAGAGCAGTACTTC.

Many counts were recorded for this clonotype. CDR3 loop: CASSHSGQGRTEAFF. CDR3 nucleotide sequence: TGTGCCAGCAGCCACTCCGGACAGGGTCGGACTGAAGCTTTCTTT. The rearrangement uses TRBV3-1 and TRBJ1-1, with 8 bases matching TRBD1. This CDR3 is built from 15 residues. J lost 5 bases, V lost 3 bases, and 8 bases had no gene match. The germline V gene encodes CDR1 LGHDT and CDR2 YNNKEL (reference sequence). Variable domain in full (rest from reference TRBV3-1 and TRBJ1-1): DTAVSQTPKYLVTQMGNDKSIKCEQNLGHDTMYWYKQDSKKFLKIMFSYNNKELIINETVPNRFSPKSPDKAHLNLHINSLELGDSAVYFCASSHSGQGRTEAFFGQGTRLTVV.

This clonotype was recorded at least ten times. The V call is TRBV5-1, the J call TRBJ1-5; 8 nucleotides agree with TRBD1. The J segment lost 4 bases and the V segment lost 4 bases, leaving 4 bases of the junction unmatched. This CDR3 contains 14 residues. The germline CDR1 and CDR2 sequences are SGHRS and YFSETQ. The CDR3 DNA reads as TGCGCCAGCAGCCTGGACAGGGAAAATCAGCCCCAGCATTTT. The encoded protein is CASSLDRENQPQHF.

This clonotype was seen at least ten times. J is TRBJ1-5 and V is TRBV28; a weak D match, TRBD1 (5 bases). Germline CDR1 is MDHEN and CDR2 is SYDVKM. The CDR3 has 14 amino acids. Between the trimmed V and J ends, which lost 2 bases and 6 bases, there was a span of 11 bases. The CDR3 DNA follows: TGTGCCAGCAGTTTAAGAAGGGGTGTTCAGCCCCAGCATTTT. Residues: CASSLRRGVQPQHF.

This clonotype has ten or more counts. The J gene is TRBJ2-5, the V gene TRBV29-1, with D unclear. V was pared by 3 bases and J by 4 bases, with 9 bases between. Germline V CDR1 and CDR2: SQVTM, ANQGSEA. The length of the CDR3 is 12 residues. The CDR3 loop is CSVDGVGETQYF. DNA of the CDR3: TGCAGCGTTGACGGCGTGGGAGAGACCCAGTACTTC.

The chain recombines TRBV4-1 with TRBJ1-3; D is uncertain. The V gene's germline CDR1 is MGHRA and CDR2 YSYEKL. The CDR3 covers 17 residues. V shed 3 bases and J shed 0 bases, with 15 bases lying between them. CDR3 sequence reads: CASSQGIQPNSGNTIYF. CDR3 DNA sequence: TGCGCCAGCAGCCAGGGGATCCAGCCAAACTCTGGAAACACCATATATTTT.

This clonotype was recorded many times. V usage is TRBV24-1 and J usage is TRBJ1-5, with D possibly matching TRBD1 (5 bases). This CDR3 contains 14 residues. CDR1 is KGHDR and CDR2 is SFDVKD in the germline V gene. Deletions cut 5 bases from V and 4 bases from J, with 11 bases between. CDR3 in amino acids: CATSAGNGNQPQHF. CDR3 sequence (DNA): TGTGCCACCAGTGCAGGGAACGGTAATCAGCCCCAGCATTTT.

J is TRBJ2-5 and V is TRBV20-1, with D possibly being TRBD1 (6 bases). The CDR3 runs 15 residues. Germline lookup yields CDR1 DFQATT and CDR2 SNEGSKA (reference sequence). V was cut by 0 bases and J by 1 base, with 12 bases left in between. The CDR3 spells CSARDPRQVQETQYF. CDR3 sequence (DNA): TGCAGTGCTAGAGACCCTCGACAGGTCCAAGAGACCCAGTACTTC.

The chain combines TRBV12-3 or TRBV12-4 with TRBJ2-7, with D perhaps matching TRBD1 (5 bases). The V and J ends lost 6 bases and 3 bases respectively, with 12 bases between them. CDR3 length equals 13 residues. In DNA, the CDR3 is TGTGCCAGCAGGCGCGGACATGGCTACGAGCAGTACTTC. This sequence encodes CASRRGHGYEQYF.

This clonotype occurred many times. The chain uses TRBV10-3 and TRBJ1-1; TRBD1 aligns across 8 bases. CDR1 is ENHRY and CDR2 is SYGVKD in the germline V gene. The length of the CDR3 is 13 residues. The J segment lost 9 bases and the V segment lost 3 bases, leaving 6 bases of the junction unmatched. CDR3 bases: TGTGCCATCAGTGACAAGGGACAGGATCAAGCTTTCTTT. Its protein is CAISDKGQDQAFF.

This chain links TRBV12-3 or TRBV12-4 with TRBJ2-5; 11 bases agree with TRBD2. The junction had 6 bases not matched to a gene; V was cut back by 5 bases and J by 4 bases. This CDR3 has 15 amino acids. CDR3 protein: CASSVPGLAAETQYF. Here the CDR3 DNA reads TGTGCCAGCAGTGTACCGGGACTAGCGGCAGAGACCCAGTACTTC.

Many counts were recorded for this clonotype. The V call is TRBV27, the J call TRBJ2-2; 8 bases line up with TRBD2. V gave up 7 bases and J gave up 6 bases; unmatched junction bases: 10. Germline V CDR1 and CDR2: MNHEY, SMNVEV (reference sequence). The CDR3 loop spans 15 amino acids. The CDR3 coding sequence is TGTGCCAGCATGTCGGGGGGGCCGAGTGCCGGGGAGCTGTTTTTT. Protein sequence: CASMSGGPSAGELFF.